Listed below are T cell receptor beta chains from one sample, sequenced in a study of T cells in Graves' hyperthyroidism and ophthalmopathy. Via MiXCR, TCRdb re-called the multiplex PCR reads, giving one row per CDR3 protein. The repertoire has hundreds of thousands of distinct CDR3 sequences, roughly 25% of them found once; the top ten carry more than 60%. Material: blood. These receptors originate from a man aged 50-59 years with Graves' hyperthyroidism. The CDR3 runs from the conserved cysteine through the conserved F or W. A D gene is named only where the DNA matches it firmly. Clone size is stated in some rows and not others, as once, few, many or a class when expanded.

d_call	v_call	j_call	clone_size	cdr3_nt	cdr3_aa
.	TRBV7-3	TRBJ1-1	many	TGTGCCAGCAGCTTAAGCAGGGGTGTCACTGAAGCTTTCTTT	CASSLSRGVTEAFF
.	TRBV7-2	TRBJ2-1	few	TGTGCCAGCAGCTTATCGACGGGTCACACCTACAATGAGCAGTTCTTC	CASSLSTGHTYNEQFF
TRBD1	TRBV6-6	TRBJ1-2	few	TGTGCCAGCAGTTACTCAGGACAGGGGAATGGCTACACCTTC	CASSYSGQGNGYTF
TRBD2	TRBV7-2	TRBJ2-7	many	TGTGCCAGCAGCTTAGACCTTTGGCGGGGGAACTACGAGCAGTACTTC	CASSLDLWRGNYEQYF
TRBD1	TRBV2	TRBJ1-2	many	TGTGCCAGCTCAGGCAGGGGGTTGGCTAACTATGGCTACACCTTC	CASSGRGLANYGYTF
.	TRBV2	TRBJ1-5	many	TGTGCCAGCAGTGTTCAGAGTCATAGCAATCAGCCCCAGCATTTT	CASSVQSHSNQPQHF
TRBD2	TRBV12-3/TRBV12-4	TRBJ2-7	.	TGTGCCAGCAGCTCCGGACTAGCTAGTCCACTGGGCTACGAGCAGTACTTC	CASSSGLASPLGYEQYF
TRBD1	TRBV28	TRBJ1-2	many	TGTGCCAGCTCTAAGGCGGGACAGGGTAACTATGGCTACACCTTC	CASSKAGQGNYGYTF
TRBD2	TRBV5-5	TRBJ2-2	few	TGTGCCAGCACACCCGATGGGACTAGCGCCGGGGAGCTGTTTTTT	CASTPDGTSAGELFF
.	TRBV3-1	TRBJ2-7	.	TGTGCCAGCAGCCAATCCGGGACGGCCCTCTACGAGCAGTACTTC	CASSQSGTALYEQYF
.	TRBV5-1	TRBJ2-5	once	TGCGCCAGCAGAGCCCGGACGGGGTTCGGGGAGACCCAGTACTTC	CASRARTGFGETQYF
.	TRBV2	TRBJ1-3	.	TGTGCCAGCGGACGGAGCTCTGGAAACACCATATATTTT	CASGRSSGNTIYF
.	TRBV28	TRBJ2-1	few	TGTGCCAGCACCACCGCCAGGCCCAAGGTTCGTGAGCAGTTCTTC	CASTTARPKVREQFF
.	TRBV9	TRBJ2-2	.	TGTGCCAGCAGCGTAGCCCCGGGGACCCTAACCGGGGAGCTGTTTTTT	CASSVAPGTLTGELFF
.	TRBV3-1	TRBJ1-5	.	TGTGCCAGCAGCCCTGGACAGAATATGAATCAGCCCCAGCATTTT	CASSPGQNMNQPQHF
.	TRBV7-2	TRBJ1-1	once	TGTGCCAGCAGCTCGCCCGGGAGAAACACTGAAGCTTTCTTT	CASSSPGRNTEAFF
.	TRBV20-1	TRBJ1-2	few	TGCAGTGCTAGAGATGGTCGGGCAGCAAACTATGGCTACACCTTC	CSARDGRAANYGYTF
TRBD2	TRBV6-1	TRBJ2-7	few	TGTGCCAGCATGGCTAGCGGGAGTAACGAGCAGTACTTC	CASMASGSNEQYF
TRBD2	TRBV15	TRBJ2-4	few	TGTGCCACCAGCAGAGAGGGACTAGCGGGAGCCGGGGGCATTCAGTACTTC	CATSREGLAGAGGIQYF
.	TRBV11-2	TRBJ2-1	.	TGTGCCAGCACAAGTCGCAGGTACAATGAGCAGTTCTTC	CASTSRRYNEQFF
TRBD2	TRBV11-3	TRBJ2-5	many	TGTGCCAGCAGCCCTAGACTAGCGGGCCTACAAGAGACCCAGTACTTC	CASSPRLAGLQETQYF
.	TRBV3-1	TRBJ1-1	many	TGTGCCAGCAGCCCCCCGACCGTGAACACTGAAGCTTTCTTT	CASSPPTVNTEAFF
.	TRBV28	TRBJ1-2	many	TGTGCCAGCAACTATGGGACTAACTATGGCTACACCTTC	CASNYGTNYGYTF
TRBD1	TRBV6-1	TRBJ2-3	many	TGTGCCAGCACCTCAGACAGGGGGTTTAACACAGATACGCAGTATTTT	CASTSDRGFNTDTQYF
.	TRBV10-2	TRBJ1-2	few	TGCGCCAGCAGTGAAAGCGGGTATAACTATGGCTACACCTTC	CASSESGYNYGYTF
TRBD2	TRBV27	TRBJ2-3	few	TGTGCCAGCAGTTCACTCGGGACTAGCGGGACAGATACGCAGTATTTT	CASSSLGTSGTDTQYF
TRBD2	TRBV20-1	TRBJ2-3	many	TGCAGTGCTCTGACTAGCGGGGCTACAGATACGCAGTATTTT	CSALTSGATDTQYF